This TCR beta chain was captured by sequencing in a study of blood T cell repertoires in COVID-19. The overall study: Acute and convalescent COVID-19 specimens originated in the United States, Italy and Spain. Sample material is recorded as cDNA or gDNA derived from T cells, B-cell-depleted T cells, or PBMCs.

Original data processing: Reference gene primer amplification gave estimated nucleated cell counts. Only in-frame clones appear in the TCRdb table, and some are missing; sequencing was by immunoSEQ multiplex PCR. V, J and clone size reflect that table, while D and trimming were determined from the DNA. The sample consists of around 220,000 clones, less than 90% of them appearing once. The sequence derives from a man aged 35-49 years with active or convalescent COVID-19. Source material: peripheral blood.

CDR3 residues: CASSQEPAGNQETQYF. The DNA of the CDR3 is TGCGCCAGCAGCCAAGAACCTGCGGGAAACCAAGAGACCCAGTACTTC. The genes are TRBV4-1 and TRBJ2-5; maybe TRBD2 (6 bases). This CDR3 region has 16 residues. Trimming stripped 0 bases from V and 0 bases from J, with 11 bases between. CDR1 and CDR2 from the germline V gene are MGHRA and YSYEKL.